A single sample is the source of the 18 T cell receptor beta chains below, sequenced in a study of blood T cell repertoires in COVID-19. The method was immunoSEQ multiplex PCR; TCRdb's version includes in-frame clones alone and lacks a portion of them. The table records tens of thousands of clones, 65% to 85% of them present only once. Material for sequencing was peripheral blood. The receptors stem from a woman aged 80 or over with active or convalescent COVID-19.

This chain joins TRBV5-4 and TRBJ2-5; D is undetermined. CDR1 SGHNT and CDR2 YYREEE come from the germline V gene (reference sequence). Trimming cost V 0 bases and J 2 bases, with 8 bases left between them. CDR3 length: 14 amino acids. In DNA, the CDR3 is TGTGCCAGCAGCTTGGTGGGCCTACAAGAGACCCAGTACTTC. This codes for CASSLVGLQETQYF.

The chain employs TRBV25-1 and TRBJ2-1, with 8 bases aligning to TRBD1. Germline lookup yields CDR1 MGHDK and CDR2 SYGVNS. The CDR3 contains 16 residues. The V and J ends lost 1 base and 3 bases, in that order; junction bases with no gene match: 5. The CDR3 loop is CASSEFGTGRYNEQFF. Written as DNA, the CDR3 is TGTGCCAGCAGTGAATTCGGGACAGGTCGCTACAATGAGCAGTTCTTC.

The rearrangement links TRBV29-1 to TRBJ1-2; 9 positions agree with TRBD1. Germline-derived CDR1 and CDR2 are SQVTM and ANQGSEA. The CDR3 is made up of 14 amino acids. V gave up 1 base and J gave up 3 bases; unmatched junction bases: 3. Here the CDR3 reads CSVEGDRAHYGYTF. Here the CDR3 DNA reads TGCAGCGTTGAAGGGGACAGGGCCCACTATGGCTACACCTTC.

This clone was seen only a few times. This chain joins TRBV4-2 and TRBJ1-3; no firm D call. Per the germline V gene, CDR1 is LGHNA and CDR2 is YNFKEQ. V was trimmed by 0 bases and J by 2 bases, leaving 5 bases between them. The CDR3 is made up of 14 amino acids. In DNA, the CDR3 is TGTGCCAGCAGCCAAGATCGGGCTGGAAACACCATATATTTT. It translates to CASSQDRAGNTIYF.

The chain joins TRBV5-1 to TRBJ1-1, with D tentatively TRBD1 (5 bases). Germline loops: CDR1 SGHRS, CDR2 YFSETQ. The CDR3 sequence is 16 residues long. V lost 0 bases to trimming and J lost 0 bases, with 12 bases between them. The CDR3 nucleotides read TGCGCCAGCAGCTTGGGGCCGACAGAGATGAACACTGAAGCTTTCTTT. It encodes CASSLGPTEMNTEAFF.

The chain joins TRBV12-5 to TRBJ1-2, with 8 positions matching TRBD1. The CDR3 runs 19 residues. Losses at the gene ends were 3 bases for V and 0 bases for J; bases not matched to a gene: 15. CDR1 is LGHNT and CDR2 is FRNRAP in the germline V gene. CDR3 bases: TGTGCTAGTGGTTTACGGCAAATGATCGGGACAGGTCCTAACTATGGCTACACCTTC. Translated: CASGLRQMIGTGPNYGYTF.

The CDR3 loop reads CASSMDTASGYTF. DNA for the CDR3: TGCGCCAGCAGCATGGACACTGCTAGCGGCTACACCTTC. The chain recombines TRBV5-1 with TRBJ1-2, with TRBD1 as a possible D gene (5 bases). The V gene lost 4 bases and the J gene lost 8 bases, with 15 bases spanning the gap. This CDR3 spans 13 amino acids. Looked up from germline, CDR1 is SGHRS and CDR2 is YFSETQ.

This clone has just a few counts. The rearrangement uses TRBV9 and TRBJ1-3, with 8 bases matching TRBD1. This CDR3 spans 15 amino acids. Trimming removed 4 bases from V and 2 bases from J; junction bases left unmatched: 5. Per the germline V gene, CDR1 is SGDLS and CDR2 is YYNGEE. CDR3 region: CASSTGQGTGNTIYF. CDR3 DNA sequence: TGTGCCAGCAGCACTGGACAGGGAACTGGAAACACCATATATTTT.

The gene calls are TRBV24-1 and TRBJ2-3, with 10 nucleotides matching TRBD2. V shed 3 bases, J shed 1 base, and the junction held 3 bases outside the gene matches. The CDR3 spans 16 residues. The germline V gene has CDR1 KGHDR and CDR2 SFDVKD. CDR3 sequence (DNA): TGTGCCACCAGTGATACCGGGACTAGCGGCACAGATACGCAGTATTTT. As protein: CATSDTGTSGTDTQYF.

The CDR3 nucleotides are TGTGCCAGCAGCCAAGACAGGGGAGATAATTCACCCCTCCACTTT. Its translation is CASSQDRGDNSPLHF. The gene calls are TRBV3-1 (or the pseudogene TRBV3-2) and TRBJ1-6; TRBD1 might be the D (6 bases). The V gene lost 0 bases and the J gene lost 5 bases, with 8 bases spanning the gap. Germline V gene sequence: CDR1 LGHDT, CDR2 YNNKEL (reference sequence). The CDR3 has 15 residues.

The V and J genes are TRBV5-1 and TRBJ2-3; tentative D call: TRBD1 (6 bases). This CDR3 region has 17 residues. Germline CDR1 and CDR2: SGHRS and YFSETQ. V was clipped by 0 bases and J by 0 bases, with 14 bases between them. CDR3 sequence: CASSLGGGHQSTDTQYF. CDR3 bases: TGCGCCAGCAGCTTGGGTGGGGGACACCAAAGCACAGATACGCAGTATTTT. Full variable domain (outside the CDR3, taken from reference TRBV5-1 and TRBJ2-3): KAGVTQTPRYLIKTRGQQVTLSCSPISGHRSVSWYQQTPGQGLQFLFEYFSETQRNKGNFPGRFSGRQFSNSRSEMNVSTLELGDSALYLCASSLGGGHQSTDTQYFGPGTRLTVL.

The chain joins TRBV9 to TRBJ1-2, with D possibly matching TRBD1 (6 bases). The germline gives CDR1 SGDLS, CDR2 YYNGEE. This CDR3 spans 13 amino acids. V was clipped by 4 bases and J by 13 bases, with 20 bases between them. The CDR3 loop is CASSTEVSGHPTF. In nucleotides, the CDR3 is TGTGCCAGCAGCACAGAAGTCTCGGGACACCCCACCTTC.

The chain links TRBV18 to TRBJ1-1; D possibly corresponds to TRBD1 (5 bases). V gave up 5 bases and J gave up 1 base, with 11 bases separating them. The CDR3 length is 14 residues. CDR1 is KGHSH, CDR2 LQKENI, per germline. The CDR3 loop reads CASSAGHRNTEAFF. The CDR3 DNA sequence: TGTGCCAGCTCAGCAGGACACCGGAACACTGAAGCTTTCTTT.

The chain is built from TRBV11-3 and TRBJ2-2, with unresolved D. V lost 7 bases and J lost 4, with 19 bases in between. CDR1 SGHNT and CDR2 YENEEA come from the germline V gene. The CDR3 consists of 16 residues. CDR3 amino acids: CASTLGLTHFTGELFF. CDR3 sequence (DNA): TGTGCCAGCACCCTAGGTCTTACTCACTTCACCGGGGAGCTGTTTTTT.

DNA of the CDR3: TGTGCCAGCAGCTTGAGGTACAGCGGGGGAGCCTCAGATACGCAGTATTTT. Its translation is CASSLRYSGGASDTQYF. The chain combines TRBV5-6 with TRBJ2-3, with TRBD2 identical over 8 bases. Germline V gene data show CDR1 as SGHDT and CDR2 as YYEEEE. CDR3 size: 17 residues. Trimming cost V 1 base and J 4 bases; bases outside gene matches: 11.

The V call is TRBV19, the J call TRBJ1-2; the D gene is possibly TRBD1 (6 bases). The germline V and J ends were trimmed by 3 bases and 0 bases, with 8 bases remaining between them. The V gene's germline CDR1 is LNHDA and CDR2 SQIVND (reference sequence). CDR3 length: 14 residues. The CDR3 reads CASSMDSANYGYTF. The CDR3 DNA is TGTGCCAGTAGTATGGACAGCGCTAACTATGGCTACACCTTC.

This clone turned up a few times. The chain recombines TRBV15 with TRBJ2-5, with a weak D call TRBD2 (6 bases). The ends were cut back, 5 bases at V and 2 bases at J, with 12 bases in the middle. Germline V gene data show CDR1 as LNHNV and CDR2 as YYDKDF (reference sequence). The CDR3 contains 14 residues. The CDR3 DNA is TGTGCCACCAGCCCATTTAGCGGACAAGAGACCCAGTACTTC. Its translation: CATSPFSGQETQYF.

The V gene is TRBV25-1, the J gene TRBJ2-1, with TRBD1 as a possible D gene (6 bases). The germline CDR1 and CDR2 sequences are MGHDK and SYGVNS. Trimming shortened V by 6 bases and J by 0 bases, and 12 bases separated the two germline ends. This CDR3 has 15 residues. CDR3 sequence: CASSHTGSSYNEQFF. For the CDR3, the DNA is TGTGCCAGCAGCCACACAGGGTCCTCCTACAATGAGCAGTTCTTC.